This TCR beta chain was sequenced in a study of T-cell memory formation after mild COVID-19 (dated by TCRdb to about 2021). Describing the broader study: TCR sequence clusters from the two donors were found to be largely donor specific. T-cell clones expanding and contracting after mild COVID-19 in a couple of donors were tracked by longitudinal TCRalpha and TCRbeta repertoire sequencing. The cohort was made up of two young adult volunteers, one female and one male, who were previously healthy.

PBMCs were isolated by Ficoll-Paque density gradient centrifugation. Study-wide findings and limitations: Only a couple of mild cases were covered in the study, and larger cohorts including severe cases with pre-infection samples were considered necessary. Contracting CD4+ clones turned up mainly in the CM and EM memory subsets, whereas EMRA was where CD8+ clones were enriched. Clones contracting from day 15 to 85 had balanced CD4/CD8 phenotypes, while a second wave expanding from day 15 to 37 was biased towards CD4+. The second-wave clones that peaked on day 37 were not confirmed to be SARS-CoV-2 specific. Some responding clones were detected in pre-infection memory, suggesting pre-existing cross-reactive memory T cells joined the SARS-CoV-2 response.

In the case of this clonotype: The clone's antigen remains unknown. The input lacks base qualities; no much larger clone sits a single base away.

Sequencer: Illumina NovaSeq 6000. Using 5'RACE with constant-segment primers, TCRalpha and TCRbeta cDNA libraries were constructed, with sample barcodes and unique molecular identifiers added in the process. Trizol reagent was used to extract RNA from every sample. Library amplification was performed in two PCR steps, and a second sample barcode and Illumina TruSeq adapters were introduced in the second step. Sequencing of libraries was performed on an Illumina NovaSeq with 2 x 150 bp paired-end reads. The paper's data handling went like this. The reads were demultiplexed and collapsed into UMI-guided consensus sequences using migec v1.2.7. Using mixcr v2.1.11, UMI consensuses were aligned to TRA and TRB V and J templates and then assembled into clonotypes. Clonotypes were classified as expanded or contracted when called significant by both edgeR and NoisET, with noise models trained on biological replicates. For edgeR calls, the thresholds were a false discovery rate-adjusted p below 0.01 and a log2 fold-change of 1. As an exploratory analysis of dynamics, max-normalized trajectories of the 1000 most abundant clonotypes were examined by PCA with hierarchical clustering. Each responding clone was given a CD4 or CD8 phenotype based on the CD4+ and CD8+ repertoires, which had been sequenced separately. TCRdb applied fastp at Q25 and MiXCR to the public reads, then kept only in-frame beta chains. CDR3 protein duplicates are merged, each entry listing the most common genes and DNA. These V and J calls are TCRdb output, not the study's own analysis. The sample has roughly 120,000 distinct CDR3 sequences on record, more than 15% of them singletons. Jointly, the top ten make up approximately 13% of the sample.

The CDR3 runs 15 residues from the cysteine to the phenylalanine. Kept here is only the CDR3 DNA, which spans 45 bases and is read in frame from base 1. The germline V gene (reference sequence) provides CDR1 SGHNT and CDR2 YYREEE. V is trimmed back by 1 base and J by 0 bases, and the junction contains 1 base that no gene match accounts for. Sequencing was carried out using PBMCs or a T cell subset sorted from them (not recorded which). This sequence uses TRBV5-4 and TRBJ2-3, with 8 junctional bases fitting TRBD1. This receptor was taken from an adult woman who had mild COVID-19 (a few samples of this study predate the infection). The sample titles of this study are shuffled in the database, so cell type and time point are left out; the donor was told from shared clones. The CDR3 protein sequence reads: CASSLRTGSTDTQYF. The sequenced DNA: TGTGCCAGCAGCTTGAGGACAGGGAGCACAGATACGCAGTATTTT.